This section outlines one T cell receptor beta chain sequence together with its context. The CDR3 extends over 13 amino acids. Germline CDR1 is SGHDT and CDR2 is YYEEEE. V shed 4 bases and J shed 3 bases, with 10 bases lying between them. TCRdb's copy holds only in-frame clones and misses some; the assay was immunoSEQ multiplex PCR. The table records tens of thousands of clones, 86% of them present only once. The data are from a study of T cell responses to AZD1222 COVID-19 vaccine. This rearrangement joins TRBV5-6 to TRBJ1-1; TRBD1 might be the D (6 bases). This receptor was taken from an adult in good health. This sample comprised peripheral blood, obtained on day 0 of AZD1222 vaccination. The CDR3 reads CASSTQGYTEAFF. The CDR3 coding sequence is TGTGCCAGCAGCACCCAGGGGTACACTGAAGCTTTCTTT.